The clone carrying this T cell receptor (beta chain) has only a few counts. The source of the sample is a study of cytomegalovirus exposure and HLA in healthy donors. This PCR relied on a set of 60 Vbeta primers and 13 Jbeta primers. The assay was immunoSEQ multiplex PCR, and TCRdb's table has in-frame clones only and misses some. This sample has about 150,000 clones, with around 80% found just once. There are 18 residues in the CDR3. The germline V gene encodes CDR1 SEHNR and CDR2 FQNEAQ (reference sequence). Losses at the gene ends were 4 bases for V and 6 bases for J; bases not matched to a gene: 19.

The chain combines TRBV7-9 with TRBJ1-2; 8 bases agree with TRBD1. This receptor was identified in a woman between 40 and 50 years old in good health and CMV-seropositive. Sequences were obtained from PBMCs. CDR3 in amino acids: CASSSSWQGARLLDGYTF. CDR3 bases: TGTGCCAGCAGCTCGTCGTGGCAGGGGGCGCGTCTGCTCGATGGCTACACCTTC.